The 25 T cell receptor beta chains in this list originate from one sample, sequenced in a study of blood T cell repertoires in COVID-19. This table comes from immunoSEQ multiplex PCR, and its TCRdb copy is limited to in-frame clones, with some not included. The sample has about 45,000 clones, over 75% seen once. Sequenced: peripheral blood. The receptors originated from a human donor in a cohort sampled during active COVID-19.

The CDR3 loop is CASRAQGARSPLHF. The CDR3, as DNA: TGTGCCAGCAGAGCGCAGGGGGCGCGTTCACCCCTCCACTTT. This chain joins TRBV27 and TRBJ1-6; 8 nucleotides match TRBD1. The V gene end was trimmed by 6 bases and the J gene end by 9 bases; junction bases not matched to a gene: 7. The CDR3 is made up of 14 amino acids. Germline-derived CDR1 and CDR2 are MNHEY and SMNVEV (reference sequence).

This rearrangement joins TRBV3-1 (or the pseudogene TRBV3-2) to TRBJ2-7; tentative D call: TRBD1 (5 bases). V lost 2 bases to trimming and J lost 6 bases, with 11 bases between them. This CDR3 is built from 13 residues. Per the germline V gene, CDR1 is LGHDT and CDR2 is YNNKEL (reference sequence). CDR3: CASSQQGGSEQYF. DNA for the CDR3: TGTGCCAGCAGCCAACAGGGCGGTAGCGAGCAGTACTTC.

This chain joins TRBV19 and TRBJ2-7; TRBD1 matches at 9 bases. This CDR3 is 14 amino acids long. Germline V lookup: CDR1 LNHDA, CDR2 SQIVND (reference sequence). The ends lost 6 bases at V and 0 bases at J; junction bases unmatched: 3. The chain's CDR3 is CASRQDRGSYEQYF. For the CDR3, the DNA is TGTGCCAGTAGACAGGACAGGGGCTCCTACGAGCAGTACTTC.

This sequence joins TRBV2 and TRBJ2-7, with 7 bases aligning to TRBD2. The CDR3 has 13 residues. CDR1 SNHLY and CDR2 FYNNEI come from the germline V gene. The ends lost 8 bases at V and 3 bases at J; junction bases unmatched: 7. The CDR3 sequence: CASGGGEGYEQYF. The CDR3 nucleotides are TGTGCCAGCGGGGGGGGTGAGGGCTACGAGCAGTACTTC. Combining the CDR3 with reference TRBV2 and TRBJ2-7 gives the whole variable domain EPEVTQTPSHQVTQMGQEVILRCVPISNHLYFYWYRQILGQKVEFLVSFYNNEISEKSEIFDDQFSVERPDGSNFTLKIRSTKLEDSAMYFCASGGGEGYEQYFGPGTRLTVT.

The chain employs TRBV6-5 and TRBJ1-1; no definite D call. The CDR3 is 13 amino acids. Germline CDR1 MNHEY, CDR2 SVGAGI. V lost 6 bases and J 11 bases, leaving 19 bases between the germline ends. CDR3 amino acids: CASSLGQQIGAFF. CDR3 DNA sequence: TGTGCCAGCAGCCTCGGCCAGCAGATCGGGGCTTTCTTT.

The chain's CDR3 is CASSFGGRLYEQYF. CDR3 bases: TGTGCCAGCAGTTTCGGCGGGAGACTATACGAGCAGTACTTC. The genes are TRBV28 and TRBJ2-7, with 7 bases aligning to TRBD2. The V and J ends lost 3 bases and 4 bases, in that order; junction bases with no gene match: 6. The CDR3 runs 14 residues. The germline CDR1 and CDR2 sequences are MDHEN and SYDVKM. Using reference TRBV28 and TRBJ2-7 for the parts outside the CDR3, the full variable domain is DVKVTQSSRYLVKRTGEKVFLECVQDMDHENMFWYRQDPGLGLRLIYFSYDVKMKEKGDIPEGYSVSREKKERFSLILESASTNQTSMYLCASSFGGRLYEQYFGPGTRLTVT.

This clone was detected only once. The V and J genes are TRBV19 and TRBJ2-7; 10 nucleotides line up with TRBD2. V lost 6 bases to trimming and J lost 4 bases; unmatched junction nucleotides: 12. Germline loops: CDR1 LNHDA, CDR2 SQIVND (reference sequence). The CDR3 covers 16 residues. The CDR3: CASRASGSPTVYEQYF. In nucleotides, the CDR3 is TGTGCCAGTAGGGCTAGCGGGAGCCCTACAGTGTACGAGCAGTACTTC.

The chain has TRBV6-5 and TRBJ1-2; 7 nucleotides align to TRBD1. This CDR3 comprises 14 residues. The junction had 8 bases not matched to a gene; V was cut back by 5 bases and J by 5 bases. The germline V gene encodes CDR1 MNHEY and CDR2 SVGAGI. CDR3 sequence reads: CASSPAGTAYGYTF. CDR3 nucleotide sequence: TGTGCCAGCAGTCCAGCCGGGACAGCGTATGGCTACACCTTC.

This rearrangement joins TRBV10-3 to TRBJ1-4; D call uncertain. This CDR3 contains 14 residues. The germline CDR1 and CDR2 sequences are ENHRY and SYGVKD. V dropped 5 bases and J dropped 2 bases, with 9 bases sitting between them. DNA for the CDR3: TGTGCCATCAGTATGGAGATTACTAATGAAAAACTGTTTTTT. As protein: CAISMEITNEKLFF.

This clone was recorded once. CDR3 protein: CASRGTGLETQYF. CDR3 bases: TGTGCCAGCAGAGGGACAGGGCTCGAGACCCAGTACTTC. The V gene is TRBV2, the J gene TRBJ2-5, with 9 bases that match TRBD1. V shed 6 bases and J 5 bases; nucleotides not matched to a gene: 4. The CDR3 sequence is 13 residues long. Germline assignment: CDR1 SNHLY and CDR2 FYNNEI.

This chain uses TRBV11-2 with TRBJ2-1; TRBD2 matches at 8 bases. The germline CDR1 and CDR2 sequences are SGHAT and FQNNGV. Trimming cost V 5 bases and J 0 bases; bases outside gene matches: 6. CDR3 length: 16 residues. As DNA, the CDR3 is TGTGCCAGCAGCCCCCCTCTAGCGGGCTCCTACAATGAGCAGTTCTTC. It encodes CASSPPLAGSYNEQFF.

V gene TRBV4-3 combines with J gene TRBJ1-1; possibly TRBD1 for D (6 bases). The germline V and J ends were trimmed by 1 base and 0 bases, with 12 bases remaining between them. In germline, CDR1 is LGHNA, CDR2 YSLEER. CDR3 length: 16 amino acids. CDR3 protein: CASSQAPQGLNTEAFF. Here the CDR3 DNA reads TGCGCCAGCAGCCAAGCCCCACAGGGTTTGAACACTGAAGCTTTCTTT.

The J gene is TRBJ2-7, the V gene TRBV9; 7 bases line up with TRBD1. The germline V gene encodes CDR1 SGDLS and CDR2 YYNGEE. The CDR3 has 16 amino acids. After removal of 1 base from V and 1 base from J, the junction contained 8 bases not matched to a gene. The CDR3 loop reads CASSVSAGTESYEQYF. As DNA, the CDR3 is TGTGCCAGCAGCGTATCCGCCGGGACAGAGTCCTACGAGCAGTACTTC.

The chain joins TRBV7-9 to TRBJ2-3; D is unresolved. This CDR3 region has 15 residues. The germline gives CDR1 SEHNR, CDR2 FQNEAQ (reference sequence). V was shortened by 5 bases and J by 2 bases, with 14 bases between the two germline ends. CDR3 DNA: TGTGCCAGCAGCCAACCTGGGCTCCACACAGATACGCAGTATTTT. This encodes CASSQPGLHTDTQYF.

This clone was found once. V is TRBV5-1 and J is TRBJ2-1, with D possibly being TRBD2 (6 bases). The CDR3 extends over 15 amino acids. V lost 0 bases and J 7 bases, leaving 14 bases between the germline ends. In germline, CDR1 is SGHRS, CDR2 YFSETQ. CDR3 region: CASSLATGGWNEQFF. The DNA of the CDR3 is TGCGCCAGCAGCTTGGCTACTGGGGGGTGGAATGAGCAGTTCTTC.

This clone was detected once. The rearrangement links TRBV10-3 to TRBJ2-1; the match to TRBD2 covers 11 bases. J gave up 5 bases and V 0 bases, and 3 bases lay outside the gene matches. CDR1 ENHRY and CDR2 SYGVKD come from the germline V gene. The CDR3 sequence is 16 residues long. The CDR3 sequence: CAISESSLAGDNEQFF. Written as DNA, the CDR3 is TGTGCCATCAGTGAGTCGTCACTAGCGGGAGACAATGAGCAGTTCTTC.

The chain has TRBV15 and TRBJ1-4; D gene unclear. Germline CDR1 LNHNV, CDR2 YYDKDF (reference sequence). V dropped 0 bases and J dropped 8 bases, with 13 bases sitting between them. The CDR3 consists of 15 residues. The CDR3 is CATSRETAVEEKLFF. The CDR3 DNA is TGTGCCACCAGCAGAGAAACTGCGGTGGAGGAAAAACTGTTTTTT.

This clone was counted a few times. The chain is built from TRBV7-6 and TRBJ2-7; 7 bases match TRBD1. Germline V gene lookup returns CDR1 SGHVS and CDR2 FNYEAQ. This CDR3 has 15 amino acids. V gave up 5 bases and J gave up 2 bases; unmatched junction bases: 9. CDR3 coding DNA: TGTGCCAGCAGCCAAGATACGACAGGGACCTACGAGCAGTACTTC. This translates into CASSQDTTGTYEQYF.

The chain carries TRBV6-4 and TRBJ2-1, with D hard to call. Germline loops: CDR1 MRHNA, CDR2 SNTAGT. Trimming cost V 3 bases and J 6 bases, with 12 bases left between them. CDR3 length equals 14 residues. This chain's CDR3 is CASSEDSKGNEQFF. The CDR3 coding sequence is TGTGCCAGCAGTGAAGACTCTAAAGGCAATGAGCAGTTCTTC.

The chain joins TRBV6-5 to TRBJ1-6, with D maybe TRBD1 (5 bases). Germline V gene data show CDR1 as MNHEY and CDR2 as SVGAGI. Trimming shortened V by 4 bases and J by 10 bases, and 14 bases separated the two germline ends. There are 14 residues in the CDR3. CDR3 sequence: CASSSVRVNSPLHF. The CDR3 nucleotides read TGTGCCAGCAGTTCGGTCAGGGTAAACTCACCCCTCCACTTT.

Only a few counts were recorded for this clone. The CDR3 is CASSHGQGVGTDTQYF. In DNA, the CDR3 is TGTGCCAGCAGTCACGGACAGGGGGTTGGCACAGATACGCAGTATTTT. The V gene is TRBV27, the J gene TRBJ2-3; 10 bases are shared with TRBD1. The V gene end was trimmed by 5 bases and the J gene end by 1 base; junction bases not matched to a gene: 6. Germline V gene lookup returns CDR1 MNHEY and CDR2 SMNVEV (reference sequence). This CDR3 comprises 16 residues.

The chain joins TRBV7-2 to TRBJ2-7; D may be TRBD2 (5 bases). V shed 1 base and J shed 0 bases, with 10 bases lying between them. Germline V gene lookup returns CDR1 SGHTA and CDR2 FQGNSA. The length of the CDR3 is 15 residues. This CDR3 reads CASSLGGAVSYEQYF. The CDR3 nucleotides read TGTGCCAGCAGCTTAGGAGGAGCGGTCTCCTACGAGCAGTACTTC.

Concerning this clone: The sample has other DNA sequences that encode this CDR3 too. The rearrangement links TRBV7-2 to TRBJ2-5; D gene ambiguous. Germline-derived CDR1 and CDR2 are SGHTA and FQGNSA. Trimming stripped 4 bases from V and 0 bases from J, with 3 bases between. The CDR3 has 12 residues. DNA for the CDR3: TGTGCCAGCAGCTCCTACCAAGAGACCCAGTACTTC. It codes for CASSSYQETQYF.

This clone has a handful of counts. The V and J genes are TRBV19 and TRBJ2-7, with D tentatively TRBD2 (6 bases). The CDR3 extends over 17 amino acids. V lost 6 bases and J lost 0, with 21 bases in between. CDR1 is LNHDA and CDR2 is SQIVND in the germline V gene (reference sequence). The CDR3 DNA sequence: TGTGCCAGTAGCCTCACCTTGGGCGGGACCAGCTCCTACGAGCAGTACTTC. Translating gives CASSLTLGGTSSYEQYF.

This sequence joins TRBV28 and TRBJ2-1, with 11 bases fitting TRBD2. CDR1 is MDHEN and CDR2 is SYDVKM in the germline V gene. The trim removed 3 bases at V and 15 bases at J, leaving 7 bases unmatched. The CDR3 length is 13 residues. The CDR3 is CASSFGTSGNRFF. DNA of the CDR3: TGTGCCAGCAGTTTCGGGACTAGCGGAAATCGGTTCTTC. Full variable domain (rest looked up from reference TRBV28 and TRBJ2-1): DVKVTQSSRYLVKRTGEKVFLECVQDMDHENMFWYRQDPGLGLRLIYFSYDVKMKEKGDIPEGYSVSREKKERFSLILESASTNQTSMYLCASSFGTSGNRFFGPGTRLTVL.